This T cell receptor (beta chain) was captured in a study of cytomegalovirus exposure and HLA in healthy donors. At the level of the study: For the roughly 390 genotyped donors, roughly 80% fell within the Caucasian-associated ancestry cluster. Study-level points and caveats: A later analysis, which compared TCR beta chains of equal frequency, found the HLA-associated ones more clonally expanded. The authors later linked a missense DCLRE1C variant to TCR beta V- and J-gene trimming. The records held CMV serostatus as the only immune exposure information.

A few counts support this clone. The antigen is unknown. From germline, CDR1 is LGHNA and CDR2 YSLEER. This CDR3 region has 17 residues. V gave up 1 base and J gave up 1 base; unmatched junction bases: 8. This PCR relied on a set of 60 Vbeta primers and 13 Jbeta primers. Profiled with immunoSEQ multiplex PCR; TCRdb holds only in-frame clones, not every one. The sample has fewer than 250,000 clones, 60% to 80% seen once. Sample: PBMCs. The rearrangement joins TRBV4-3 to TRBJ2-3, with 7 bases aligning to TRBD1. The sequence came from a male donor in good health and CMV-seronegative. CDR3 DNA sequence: TGCGCCAGCAGCCAAGGACAGGGCCAGTGGGGCACAGATACGCAGTATTTT. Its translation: CASSQGQGQWGTDTQYF.